This T cell receptor beta chain was documented in a study of blood T cells in healthy people across ages. Study-level findings and limits: As age increased, TCR beta diversity per million T cells fell in a roughly linear fashion. When one million T cells were used, diversity estimates were thought to be underestimates.

V shed 5 bases and J shed 1 base, with 12 bases lying between them. This CDR3 has 14 amino acids. A second PCR of about 7 to 12 cycles used a sample-barcoded 5' primer and a J-beta primer mix. TCRdb independently ran MiXCR on the 5' RACE reads; one entry per CDR3 protein. The sample contains fewer than 900,000 distinct CDR3 sequences, 30% to 45% of which appear only once. Collection of ten milliliters of peripheral blood was performed for each donor. This clonotype was counted only a few times. Its cognate antigen is unknown. The chain combines TRBV12-3 or TRBV12-4 with TRBJ2-7; D assignment may be TRBD1 or TRBD2 (6 bases each). This receptor was obtained from a man in his late teens or twenties in good health. What was sequenced was blood. CDR3 region: CASSTGGPSYEQYF. Written as DNA, the CDR3 is TGTGCCAGCAGTACCGGGGGCCCGTCCTACGAGCAGTACTTC.